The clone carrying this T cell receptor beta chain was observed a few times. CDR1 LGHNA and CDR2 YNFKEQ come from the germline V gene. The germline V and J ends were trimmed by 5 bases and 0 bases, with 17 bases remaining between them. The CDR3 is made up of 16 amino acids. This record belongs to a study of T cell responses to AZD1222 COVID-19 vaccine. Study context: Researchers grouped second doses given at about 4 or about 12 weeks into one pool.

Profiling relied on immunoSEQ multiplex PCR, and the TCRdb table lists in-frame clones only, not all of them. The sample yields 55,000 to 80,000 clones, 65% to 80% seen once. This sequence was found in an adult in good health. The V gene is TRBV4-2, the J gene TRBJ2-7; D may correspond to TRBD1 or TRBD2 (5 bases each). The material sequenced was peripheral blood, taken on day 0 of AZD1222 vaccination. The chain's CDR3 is CASSRDGTANSYEQYF. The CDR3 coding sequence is TGTGCCAGCAGCAGAGACGGGACGGCGAACTCCTACGAGCAGTACTTC.